This paragraph reports one TCR beta chain. Its antigen is undetermined. This sample was included in a study of OX40 agonist ivuxolimab in advanced cancers. In the study overall: The patients received agonistic anti-OX40 (CD134) antibody ivuxolimab.

V was pared by 7 bases and J by 3 bases, with 15 bases between. Germline-derived CDR1 and CDR2 are MNHEY and SVGAGI. CDR3 length: 14 residues. Study conclusions and caveats: Expanded clones were, on average, more numerous in CD8+ T cells than in CD4+.

Libraries were prepared by immunoSEQ multiplex PCR; TCRdb keeps only in-frame clonotypes and omits some of them. The repertoire has 150,000 to 190,000 clones, 94% of them found once; the top ten carry around 0.31%. This chain links TRBV6-5 with TRBJ1-1; D unresolved. This material consisted of CD4+ or CD8+ T cells sorted from blood, taken in a trial of the OX40 agonist ivuxolimab. This TCR was sampled from an adult with an advanced solid tumor such as melanoma, head and neck, liver or kidney cancer. The CDR3 bases are TGTGCCAGCACCAAGACCTGGCGAGACACTGAAGCTTTCTTT. Amino acids: CASTKTWRDTEAFF.